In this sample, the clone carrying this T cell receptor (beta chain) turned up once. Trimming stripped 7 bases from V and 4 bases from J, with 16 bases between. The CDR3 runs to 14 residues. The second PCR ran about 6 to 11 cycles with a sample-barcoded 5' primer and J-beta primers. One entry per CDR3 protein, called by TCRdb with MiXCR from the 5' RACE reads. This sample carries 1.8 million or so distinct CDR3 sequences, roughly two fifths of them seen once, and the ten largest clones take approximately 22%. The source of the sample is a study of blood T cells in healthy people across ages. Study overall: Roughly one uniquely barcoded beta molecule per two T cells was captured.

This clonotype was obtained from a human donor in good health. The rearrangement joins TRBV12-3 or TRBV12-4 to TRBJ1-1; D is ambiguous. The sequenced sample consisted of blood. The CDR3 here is CASNLRGGLTEAFF. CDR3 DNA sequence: TGTGCCAGCAATCTTCGTGGAGGGCTCACTGAAGCTTTCTTT.